This T cell receptor beta chain appears in the sequencing data of a study of PD-1 blockade in classical Hodgkin lymphoma. Whole-study context: Patients were dosed intravenously with nivolumab at 3 mg/kg every 2 weeks.

Brentuximab vedotin exposure varied, and every patient relapsed after autologous stem cell transplantation. CDR1 and CDR2 (germline): KGHSH, LQKENI. The V end was cut by 5 bases, the J end by 1 base, with 11 bases between. The CDR3 length is 14 residues. The sample holds one count of this clone. Some clones are missing from TCRdb's copy, which holds only in-frame ones; the method was immunoSEQ multiplex PCR. The sample consists of 30,000 to 40,000 clones, about three quarters of them appearing once. The receptor was derived from a human donor with classical Hodgkin lymphoma. The sample consisted of peripheral blood mononuclear cells (PBMCs), taken at baseline. The chain is built from TRBV18 and TRBJ1-1; D ambiguous. The CDR3 sequence: CASSSWASNTEAFF. The CDR3 DNA follows: TGTGCCAGCTCATCCTGGGCTTCGAACACTGAAGCTTTCTTT.